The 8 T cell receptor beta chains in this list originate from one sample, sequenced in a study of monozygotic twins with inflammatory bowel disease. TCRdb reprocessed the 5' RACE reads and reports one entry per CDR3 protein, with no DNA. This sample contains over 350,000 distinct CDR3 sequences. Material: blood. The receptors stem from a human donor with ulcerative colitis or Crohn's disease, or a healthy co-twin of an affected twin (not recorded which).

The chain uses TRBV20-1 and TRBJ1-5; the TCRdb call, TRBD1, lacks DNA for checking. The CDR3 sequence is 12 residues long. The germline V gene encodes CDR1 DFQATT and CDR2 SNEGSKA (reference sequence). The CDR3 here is CSARDSNQPQHF.

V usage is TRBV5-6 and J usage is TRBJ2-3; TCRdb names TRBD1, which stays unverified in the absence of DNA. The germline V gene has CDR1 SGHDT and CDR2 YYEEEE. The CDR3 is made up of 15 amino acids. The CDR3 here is CASSLDLGGTDTQYF.

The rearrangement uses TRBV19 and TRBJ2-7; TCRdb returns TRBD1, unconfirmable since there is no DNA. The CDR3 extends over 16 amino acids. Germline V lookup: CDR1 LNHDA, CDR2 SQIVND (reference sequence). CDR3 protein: CASSRRPGQTSYEQYF.

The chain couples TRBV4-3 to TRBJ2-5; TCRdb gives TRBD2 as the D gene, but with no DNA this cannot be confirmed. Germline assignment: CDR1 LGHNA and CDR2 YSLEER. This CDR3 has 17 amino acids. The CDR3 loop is CASSQGTSGGLQETQYF.

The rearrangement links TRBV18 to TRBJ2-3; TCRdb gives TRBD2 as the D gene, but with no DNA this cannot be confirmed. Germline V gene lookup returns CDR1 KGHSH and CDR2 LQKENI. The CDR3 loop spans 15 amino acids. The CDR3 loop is CASSPTSGETDTQYF.

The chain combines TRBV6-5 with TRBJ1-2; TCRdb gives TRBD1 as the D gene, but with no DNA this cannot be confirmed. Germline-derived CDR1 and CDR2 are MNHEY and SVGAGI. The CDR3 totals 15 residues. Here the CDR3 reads CASSTETGANYGYTF.

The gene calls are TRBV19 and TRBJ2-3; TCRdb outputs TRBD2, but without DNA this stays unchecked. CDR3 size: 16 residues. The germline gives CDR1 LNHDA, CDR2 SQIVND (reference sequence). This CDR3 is CASSISGGVGADTQYF.

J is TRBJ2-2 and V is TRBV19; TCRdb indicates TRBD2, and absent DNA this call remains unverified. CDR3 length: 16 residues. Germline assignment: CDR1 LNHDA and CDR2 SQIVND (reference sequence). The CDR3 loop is CASKLEVPSNTGELFF.